Reported below is one T cell receptor beta chain. J lost 8 bases, V lost 5 bases, and 7 bases had no gene match. This CDR3 has 13 amino acids. The V gene's germline CDR1 is MDHEN and CDR2 SYDVKM. Authors' analysis steps: Counts of nucleated cells, estimated from reference gene primer amplification, were obtained. Some clones are missing from TCRdb's copy, which holds only in-frame ones; the method was immunoSEQ multiplex PCR. That table gives V, J and clone size, and the DNA gave D and trimming. This sample has about 130,000 clones; over 75% occur once, and the top ten carry about a quarter. This record belongs to a study of blood T cell repertoires in COVID-19. The wider study: Samples taken during acute and convalescent COVID-19 were collected in the United States, Italy and Spain. PBMCs, B-cell-depleted T cells, or T cells provided the cDNA or gDNA that made up the material.

The chain employs TRBV28 and TRBJ1-2; 8 bases agree with TRBD1. The TCR comes from a woman older than 75 with acute or convalescent COVID-19. The sequenced sample was peripheral blood. The CDR3 loop reads CASSLTGVEGYTF. The CDR3 bases are TGTGCCAGCAGTCTGACAGGGGTAGAGGGCTACACCTTC.